One TCR beta chain is described in this entry. The antigen is undetermined. The data stem from a study of OX40 agonist ivuxolimab in advanced cancers. Findings and limits, study-wide: Low normalized clonal expansion also occurred in some nonresponding patients.

Germline values: CDR1 MDHEN, CDR2 SYDVKM. V shed 6 bases, J shed 5 bases, and the junction held 10 bases outside the gene matches. CDR3 size: 15 residues. Produced via immunoSEQ multiplex PCR; TCRdb's table is partial and in-frame only. This sample carries over 100,000 clones, roughly 93% of them seen once, and the ten largest clones take approximately 0.15%. The chain is built from TRBV28 and TRBJ2-7; 10 bases map to TRBD1. This sequence was found in an adult with an advanced solid tumor such as melanoma, head and neck, liver or kidney cancer. The specimen was CD4+ or CD8+ T cells sorted from blood, collected in a trial of the OX40 agonist ivuxolimab. In DNA form, the CDR3 reads TGTGCCAGCAGCACCGGGACAGGGGTAAGGAACGAGCAGTACTTC. Its protein is CASSTGTGVRNEQYF.